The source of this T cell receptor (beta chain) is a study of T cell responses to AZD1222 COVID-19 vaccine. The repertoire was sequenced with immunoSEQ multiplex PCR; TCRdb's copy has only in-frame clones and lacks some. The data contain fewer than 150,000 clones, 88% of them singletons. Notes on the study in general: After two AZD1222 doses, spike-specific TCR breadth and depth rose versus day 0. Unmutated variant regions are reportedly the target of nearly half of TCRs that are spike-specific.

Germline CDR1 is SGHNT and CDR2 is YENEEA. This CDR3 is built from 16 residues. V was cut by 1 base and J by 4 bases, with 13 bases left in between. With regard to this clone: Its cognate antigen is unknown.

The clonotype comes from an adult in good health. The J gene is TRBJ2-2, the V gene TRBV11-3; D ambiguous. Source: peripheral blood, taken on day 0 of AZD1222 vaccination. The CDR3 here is CASSLGSSLLTGELFF. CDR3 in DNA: TGTGCCAGCAGCTTAGGATCCTCGCTCCTCACCGGGGAGCTGTTTTTT.